This entry lists 21 T cell receptor beta chains sequenced from one sample in a study of Tregs in tolerant kidney transplant recipients. Mixed chimerism was transient after nonmyeloablative marrow transplants from related graft donors. The repertoire was sequenced with immunoSEQ multiplex PCR; TCRdb's copy has only in-frame clones and lacks some. The sample carries about 81,000 clones, roughly nine tenths recorded once. This material consisted of CD4+ T cells from blood (PBMCs), taken 24 months after the transplant. Receptors originate from a human patient who received a combined kidney and bone marrow transplant. Some of these T cells may belong to the graft donor.

The rearrangement joins TRBV6-6 to TRBJ1-2; 10 bases match TRBD1. Trimming took 2 bases from V and 2 from J; bases not matched to a gene: 2. Germline V gene sequence: CDR1 MNHNY, CDR2 SVGAGI (reference sequence). This CDR3 is 15 amino acids long. CDR3 loop: CASSYGQGVNYGYTF. Here the CDR3 DNA reads TGTGCCAGCAGTTACGGACAGGGGGTCAACTATGGCTACACCTTC.

V gene TRBV5-1 combines with J gene TRBJ2-7, with D tentatively TRBD2 (5 bases). From germline, CDR1 is SGHRS and CDR2 YFSETQ. V gave up 4 bases and J gave up 2 bases, with 13 bases separating them. This CDR3 is 14 amino acids long. The DNA for the CDR3 is TGCGCCAGCAGCCCATTACAGAGGGCCTACGAGCAGTACTTC. It yields the protein CASSPLQRAYEQYF.

This rearrangement joins TRBV28 to TRBJ2-3; no clear D gene. Germline CDR1 and CDR2: MDHEN and SYDVKM. V was clipped by 4 bases and J by 3 bases, with 2 bases between them. The CDR3 has 11 amino acids. CDR3 nucleotide sequence: TGTGCCAGCAGTTCTACAGATACGCAGTATTTT. Translated, it gives CASSSTDTQYF.

The V call is TRBV7-2, the J call TRBJ2-5; maybe TRBD2 (5 bases). Germline CDR1 and CDR2: SGHTA and FQGNSA. The CDR3 consists of 15 residues. Trimming removed 0 bases from V and 7 bases from J, with 15 bases in between. The CDR3 DNA reads TGTGCCAGCAGCTTAGCGAGGGTAGGGTCCGTGACCCAGTACTTC. This codes for CASSLARVGSVTQYF. The full variable domain, with the rest looked up from reference TRBV7-2 and TRBJ2-5, is GAGVSQSPSNKVTEKGKDVELRCDPISGHTALYWYRQSLGQGLEFLIYFQGNSAPDKSGLPSDRFSAERTGGSVSTLTIQRTQQEDSAVYLCASSLARVGSVTQYFGPGTRLLVL.

The chain combines TRBV7-2 with TRBJ2-2, with D possibly matching TRBD1 (6 bases). The V and J ends lost 0 bases and 0 bases respectively, with 14 bases between them. Germline V lookup: CDR1 SGHTA, CDR2 FQGNSA. The CDR3 spans 18 residues. The CDR3 region is CASSLAFLGQTNTGELFF. The CDR3 DNA reads TGTGCCAGCAGCTTAGCCTTTCTAGGACAGACGAACACCGGGGAGCTGTTTTTT.

This clone showed up just once. V is TRBV9 and J is TRBJ1-2, with unresolved D. Germline values: CDR1 SGDLS, CDR2 YYNGEE. Deletions cut 4 bases from V and 4 bases from J, with 17 bases between. This CDR3 comprises 15 residues. Here the CDR3 reads CASSPEPGRIYGYTF. The CDR3 DNA is TGTGCCAGCAGCCCAGAGCCAGGTCGAATCTATGGCTACACCTTC.

As to this clone: The junction and the germline gene differ at one end; a read error may be behind it. Other DNA sequences in this specimen translate into the identical CDR3. The rearrangement joins TRBV28 to TRBJ1-6, with no clear D. The CDR3 consists of 16 residues. The germline V gene has CDR1 MDHEN and CDR2 SYDVKM. The CDR3 region has the DNA TGTGCCAGCAGTTTTAGGCCGGCGCGGTTTAATTCCCCCCTCCACTTT. Amino acid sequence: CASSFRPARFNSPLHF.

This clone was observed a handful of times. This rearrangement joins TRBV4-3 to TRBJ2-1; D may be TRBD2 (5 bases). The V and J ends lost 0 bases and 9 bases respectively, with 12 bases between them. CDR3 length equals 14 residues. The germline CDR1 and CDR2 sequences are LGHNA and YSLEER. CDR3 bases: TGCGCCAGCAGCCAAGATACTAGTCGTAGTGAGCAGTTCTTC. It specifies CASSQDTSRSEQFF.

This sequence joins TRBV27 and TRBJ1-2; 8 bases are shared with TRBD1. After removal of 7 bases from V and 7 bases from J, the junction contained 8 bases not matched to a gene. The length of the CDR3 is 13 residues. CDR1 is MNHEY and CDR2 is SMNVEV in the germline V gene (reference sequence). CDR3 DNA sequence: TGTGCCAGCAACCCCAGGGGGCTGGGTGGCTACACCTTC. This codes for CASNPRGLGGYTF.

The chain is built from TRBV6-1 and TRBJ1-1, with D maybe TRBD1 (6 bases). Germline V gene lookup returns CDR1 MNHNS and CDR2 SASEGT. The CDR3 consists of 15 residues. Trimming stripped 7 bases from V and 2 bases from J, with 17 bases between. Here the CDR3 reads CASKPMGAGNTEAFF. The CDR3 DNA reads TGTGCCAGCAAGCCGATGGGGGCTGGAAACACTGAAGCTTTCTTT.

The chain joins TRBV5-6 to TRBJ2-7; the D gene is possibly TRBD2 (6 bases). The CDR3 covers 12 residues. Germline CDR1 is SGHDT and CDR2 is YYEEEE. Trimming stripped 3 bases from V and 4 bases from J, with 8 bases between. The CDR3 spells CASSSGRYEQYF. In nucleotides, the CDR3 is TGTGCCAGCAGCTCAGGGAGGTACGAGCAGTACTTC.

CDR3 amino acids: CASNLLAGSTDTQYF. In DNA, the CDR3 is TGTGCCAGCAATTTACTAGCGGGGAGCACAGATACGCAGTATTTT. The genes are TRBV6-6 and TRBJ2-3; 10 positions agree with TRBD2. Germline V lookup: CDR1 MNHNY, CDR2 SVGAGI (reference sequence). This CDR3 comprises 15 residues. Trimming removed 7 bases from V and 0 bases from J; junction bases left unmatched: 4.

The J gene is TRBJ1-2, the V gene TRBV19; no definite D call. Germline V gives CDR1 LNHDA, CDR2 SQIVND (reference sequence). Trimming removed 4 bases from V and 8 bases from J, with 17 bases in between. The CDR3 has 14 amino acids. CDR3 loop: CASSTLGRPGGYTF. CDR3 nucleotide sequence: TGTGCCAGTAGTACTCTCGGGAGGCCGGGCGGCTACACCTTC.

J is TRBJ2-3 and V is TRBV7-2, with D perhaps TRBD2 (6 bases). CDR1 SGHTA and CDR2 FQGNSA come from the germline V gene. Trimming took 8 bases from V and 0 from J, leaving 15 bases between them. The CDR3 sequence is 15 residues long. The CDR3 DNA is TGTGCCAGCCGGCGAGCGGGCGCTAGCACAGATACGCAGTATTTT. Residues: CASRRAGASTDTQYF.

The J gene is TRBJ1-2, the V gene TRBV7-2, with D tentatively TRBD1 (5 bases). The germline gives CDR1 SGHTA, CDR2 FQGNSA. The V end lost 5 bases, the J end lost 4 bases, and 20 bases lay between the germline ends. There are 16 residues in the CDR3. CDR3: CASSPPGWTSAYGYTF. The CDR3 DNA reads TGTGCCAGCAGCCCCCCAGGCTGGACATCCGCCTATGGCTACACCTTC.

This clone has only one observation. J is TRBJ2-5 and V is TRBV2; 9 bases align to TRBD2. In germline, CDR1 is SNHLY, CDR2 FYNNEI. The V gene end was trimmed by 8 bases and the J gene end by 5 bases; junction bases not matched to a gene: 15. The CDR3 is 16 amino acids. This CDR3 reads CASLGKRGVWVETQYF. As DNA, the CDR3 is TGTGCCAGCCTTGGAAAGCGGGGGGTATGGGTGGAGACCCAGTACTTC.

This chain links TRBV9 with TRBJ1-5; no clear D. The germline V and J ends were trimmed by 2 bases and 0 bases, with 6 bases remaining between them. Germline loops: CDR1 SGDLS, CDR2 YYNGEE. The CDR3 length is 14 residues. CDR3 amino acids: CASSVGVSNQPQHF. The CDR3 DNA is TGTGCCAGCAGCGTGGGAGTTAGCAATCAGCCCCAGCATTTT. The entire variable domain, with the rest obtained from reference TRBV9 and TRBJ1-5, is as follows: DSGVTQTPKHLITATGQRVTLRCSPRSGDLSVYWYQQSLDQGLQFLIQYYNGEERAKGNILERFSAQQFPDLHSELNLSSLELGDSALYFCASSVGVSNQPQHFGDGTRLSIL.

The chain combines TRBV30 with TRBJ2-1; D gene unclear. Germline lookup yields CDR1 GTSNPN and CDR2 SVGIG (reference sequence). The V and J ends lost 4 bases and 0 bases respectively, with 10 bases between them. The CDR3 contains 14 residues. The CDR3 DNA is TGTGCCTGGACTTACTTGAGCTCCTACAATGAGCAGTTCTTC. Its protein product is CAWTYLSSYNEQFF.

J is TRBJ1-5 and V is TRBV2; D not certain. Germline values: CDR1 SNHLY, CDR2 FYNNEI. The V and J ends lost 3 bases and 5 bases respectively, with 5 bases between them. The CDR3 is 12 amino acids. The CDR3 DNA reads as TGTGCCAGCAGTGACCCGGATCAGCCCCAGCATTTT. This codes for CASSDPDQPQHF. The full variable domain, rest sourced from reference TRBV2 and TRBJ1-5, is EPEVTQTPSHQVTQMGQEVILRCVPISNHLYFYWYRQILGQKVEFLVSFYNNEISEKSEIFDDQFSVERPDGSNFTLKIRSTKLEDSAMYFCASSDPDQPQHFGDGTRLSIL.

The chain links TRBV5-1 to TRBJ1-4, with D possibly being TRBD1 (6 bases). The V gene lost 4 bases and the J gene lost 8 bases, with 15 bases spanning the gap. Per germline, CDR1 SGHRS and CDR2 YFSETQ. The CDR3 has 14 residues. CDR3 sequence (DNA): TGCGCCAGCAGCCCTCAGGGGCGGGCGGAAAAACTGTTTTTT. Translation gives CASSPQGRAEKLFF.

The V and J genes are TRBV4-2 and TRBJ2-3; D might be TRBD1 (7 bases). The V end lost 8 bases, the J end lost 3 bases, and 21 bases lay between the germline ends. Germline loops: CDR1 LGHNA, CDR2 YNFKEQ. CDR3 length: 16 amino acids. The CDR3 DNA sequence: TGTGCCAGCTCGACAGATTCGCCAGGGGGGACAGATACGCAGTATTTT. This gives the protein CASSTDSPGGTDTQYF.